This note documents a single T cell receptor (beta chain) sequence. This clonotype appeared a few times. The clone's antigen remains unknown. Qualities for individual bases were not recorded, and no much larger clone is one base off. From cysteine to phenylalanine, the CDR3 is 15 amino acids long. Only the CDR3 portion is preserved as DNA: 45 bases, with reading frame beginning at the first base. V has 0 bases trimmed and J has 6 bases trimmed; junction bases matching no gene number 2. CDR1 and CDR2 (SGHRS, YFSETQ) derive from the germline V gene. This entry is derived from a study of spatial heterogeneity in lung cancer (dated by TCRdb to the late 2010s). In the study overall: More beta-chain than alpha-chain transcripts were consistently detected, likely reflecting higher beta-chain transcript abundance. In the raw uncorrected reads, each unique combination of TCR and UMI appeared more than ten times on average. The study quantitatively compared TCR alpha and beta repertoires across multiple tumor regions, matched nontumor lung and blood in non-small cell lung cancer. Nonsynonymous mutation counts, determined by whole-exome sequencing of tumor tissue, were related to features of the TCR repertoire. Both alpha and beta chains were TCR-sequenced in samples taken at surgery, namely 220 tumor regions, around 64 matched nontumor lung samples and 50 to 60 PBMC samples.

The sample's time point label is to be understood as: sample taken at primary tumor resection. Whole RNA extracted from tumor and nontumor lung tissue, or from cryopreserved PBMC samples, was used for TCR sequencing without cell sorting. Samples were obtained from approximately 76 patients with early-stage, untreated non-small cell lung cancer from the lung TRACERx cohort. Only patients for whom sufficient RNA was available from at least two tumor regions were selected for TCR sequencing. The method was 5' RACE. TCRdb lists the instrument as NextSeq 500. To allow correction of PCR and sequencing errors, the TCR library protocol tagged every TCR cDNA molecule with a unique molecular identifier. On the study's bioinformatics: Decombinator tools were used for TCR identification, UMI-based error correction and CDR3 extraction. TCRs above a frequency of 2 per 1,000, corresponding to the top 1% of the tumor frequency distribution, were defined as expanded. Each repertoire was subsampled 100 times to 5,000 TCRs, after which Renyi diversity was computed with the R vegan package. CDR3 similarity networks were built from amino acid triplet string-kernel similarity, with CDR3s being connected when pairwise similarity was above 0.82. The public reads were run again by TCRdb, first through fastp at Q25 and then through MiXCR, and only productive beta chains were kept. Entries that share a CDR3 protein sequence are merged under the most common genes and DNA. TCRdb assigned the V and J calls; the authors' analysis was not used. The sample table contains about 38,000 distinct CDR3 sequences; only one count was recorded for under 6.5% of them. The ten largest make up approximately 10% of the sample.

Paper-wide results and their limitations: Ubiquitous expanded tumor TCRs showed up in blood more often at tumor resection than at routine follow-up. Confirming at a functional level the hypothesis that regional TCRs recognize regional mutations was considered to require additional single-cell paired TCR alpha and beta sequencing.

The specimen was PBMCs, collected at surgery. The rearranged segments are TRBV5-1 and TRBJ2-2, and 10 junctional nucleotides match TRBD1. This sequence was found in a male donor with early-stage non-small cell lung cancer. The bases are TGCGCCAGCAGCTTGGGACAGGGGGCGGCCGGGGAGCTGTTTTTT. This sequence encodes CASSLGQGAAGELFF.